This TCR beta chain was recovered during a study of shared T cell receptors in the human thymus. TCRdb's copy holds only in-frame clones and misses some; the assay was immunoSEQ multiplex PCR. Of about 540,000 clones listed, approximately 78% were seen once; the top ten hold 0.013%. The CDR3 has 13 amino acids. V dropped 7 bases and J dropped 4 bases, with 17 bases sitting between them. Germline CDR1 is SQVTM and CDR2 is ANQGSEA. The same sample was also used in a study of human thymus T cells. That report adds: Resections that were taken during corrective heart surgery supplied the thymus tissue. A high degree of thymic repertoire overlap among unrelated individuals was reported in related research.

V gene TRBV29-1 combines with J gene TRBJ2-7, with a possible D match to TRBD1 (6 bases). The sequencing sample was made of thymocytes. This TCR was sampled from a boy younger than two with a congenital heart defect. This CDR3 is CSAVAVQGYEQYF. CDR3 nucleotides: TGCAGCGCCGTTGCGGTACAGGGTTACGAGCAGTACTTC.